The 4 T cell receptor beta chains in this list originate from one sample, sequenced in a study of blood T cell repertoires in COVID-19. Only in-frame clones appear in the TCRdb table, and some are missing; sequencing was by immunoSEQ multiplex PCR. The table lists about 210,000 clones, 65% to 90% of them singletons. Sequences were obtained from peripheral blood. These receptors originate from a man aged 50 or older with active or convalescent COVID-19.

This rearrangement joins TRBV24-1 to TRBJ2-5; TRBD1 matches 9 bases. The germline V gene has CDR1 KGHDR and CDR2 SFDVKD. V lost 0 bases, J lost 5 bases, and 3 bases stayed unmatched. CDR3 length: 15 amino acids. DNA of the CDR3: TGTGCCACCAGTGATTTGACAGGGGGCTTGGAGACCCAGTACTTC. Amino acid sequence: CATSDLTGGLETQYF.

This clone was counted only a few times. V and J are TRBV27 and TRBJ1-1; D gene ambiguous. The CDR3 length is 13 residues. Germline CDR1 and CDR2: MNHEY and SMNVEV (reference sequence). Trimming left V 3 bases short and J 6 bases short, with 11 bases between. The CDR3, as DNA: TGTGCCAGCAGTTTTCGGGGTTGGTCTGAAGCTTTCTTT. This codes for CASSFRGWSEAFF.

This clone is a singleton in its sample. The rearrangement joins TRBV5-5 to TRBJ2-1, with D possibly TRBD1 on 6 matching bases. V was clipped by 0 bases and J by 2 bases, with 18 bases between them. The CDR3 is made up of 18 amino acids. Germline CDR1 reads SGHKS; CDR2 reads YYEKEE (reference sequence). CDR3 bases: TGTGCCAGCAGCTTGGGGTACAGGGTGTGGGAACCCTACAATGAGCAGTTCTTC. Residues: CASSLGYRVWEPYNEQFF.

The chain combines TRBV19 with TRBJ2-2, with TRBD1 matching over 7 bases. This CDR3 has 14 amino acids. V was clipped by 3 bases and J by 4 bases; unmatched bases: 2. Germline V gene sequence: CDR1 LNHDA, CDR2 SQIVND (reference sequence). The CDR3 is CASSITGATGELFF. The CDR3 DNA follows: TGTGCCAGTAGTATTACAGGGGCCACCGGGGAGCTGTTTTTT.